Listed below are T cell receptor beta chains from one sample, sequenced in a study of cytomegalovirus exposure and HLA in healthy donors. Sequencing used immunoSEQ multiplex PCR; TCRdb keeps in-frame clones, though not all of them. The sample contains some 110,000 clones, 75% to 85% of which appear only once. Source material: PBMCs. All receptors derive from a woman aged 18-35 years in good health and CMV-seropositive. Both conserved end residues are part of each CDR3. The D gene is left open where the match is weak. For some rows the clone size is stated as once, few or many, or as a class when expanded; others skip it.

NA	TRBV9	TRBD1	TRBJ1-2	TGTGCCAGCAGCTCCCAGGACAGGGCTAACTATGGCTACACCTTC	CASSSQDRANYGYTF
NA	TRBV21-1	NA	TRBJ1-5	TGTGCCAGCAGCAAAGTAGGGGCAGGGGGGATATTGCCCCAGCATTTT	CASSKVGAGGILPQHF
NA	TRBV7-7	TRBD1	TRBJ2-7	TGTGCTAGCAGCCCCGGGACAGGGCCTTCCTACGAGCAGTACTTC	CASSPGTGPSYEQYF
NA	TRBV6-5	NA	TRBJ2-7	TGTGCCAGCAGGACAGGTGCCTACGAGCAGTACTTC	CASRTGAYEQYF
NA	TRBV6-6	NA	TRBJ1-2	TGTGCCAGCAGCGACGGAGCAAACTATGGCTACACCTTC	CASSDGANYGYTF
NA	TRBV9	NA	TRBJ1-4	TGTGCCAGCAGCGGGGGCGCAACTAATGAAAAACTGTTTTTT	CASSGGATNEKLFF
NA	TRBV30	NA	TRBJ1-2	TGTGCCTGGAGTGGGACAGTCTATGGCTACACCTTC	CAWSGTVYGYTF
NA	TRBV27	NA	TRBJ2-3	TGTGCCAGCAGTCCCAGCGCAGATACGCAGTATTTT	CASSPSADTQYF
NA	TRBV27	TRBD1	TRBJ2-7	TGTGCCAGCAGTTCGGGGACAGGGATATCCTACGAGCAGTACTTC	CASSSGTGISYEQYF
NA	TRBV10-3	NA	TRBJ2-2	TGTGCCATACTGGGCTCGTTGAACACCGGGGAGCTGTTTTTT	CAILGSLNTGELFF
NA	TRBV19	TRBD1	TRBJ2-4	TGTGCCAGTAGTAGTCGGACAGGAGGCATTCAGTACTTC	CASSSRTGGIQYF
NA	TRBV5-1	NA	TRBJ2-1	TGCGCCAGCAGCGGGGGGGCTCTTCTAAGCTCCTACAATGAGCAGTTCTTC	CASSGGALLSSYNEQFF
NA	TRBV7-6	NA	TRBJ1-5	TGTGCCAGCAGCTTTAAATCGGATCAGCCCCAGCATTTT	CASSFKSDQPQHF
few	TRBV5-1	NA	TRBJ2-7	TGCGCCAGCAGAGGGCAGGGTTACCACGAGCAGTACTTC	CASRGQGYHEQYF
NA	TRBV6-5	TRBD1	TRBJ1-2	TGTGCCAGCAGTGCCTCAGGGGGGCGAGACTATGGCTACACCTTC	CASSASGGRDYGYTF
NA	TRBV30	NA	TRBJ2-4	TGTGCCTGGATCCTCGACTCCGCCAACATTCAGTACTTC	CAWILDSANIQYF
NA	TRBV5-4	TRBD1	TRBJ2-2	TGTGCCAGCAGCTCACAGGGGCTCCCTAACACCGGGGAGCTGTTTTTT	CASSSQGLPNTGELFF
NA	TRBV7-2	TRBD2	TRBJ2-7	TGTGCCAGCAGCCCCGCAGAGCGGGAGAGCGGCTACGAGCAGTACTTC	CASSPAERESGYEQYF
few	TRBV5-1	NA	TRBJ1-1	TGCGCCAGCAGCTGGCCGGGGAACACTGAAGCTTTCTTT	CASSWPGNTEAFF
NA	TRBV19	TRBD1	TRBJ1-2	TGTGCCAGTAGTATAGCTATGACAGGGAACTATGGCTACACCTTC	CASSIAMTGNYGYTF
NA	TRBV18	TRBD2	TRBJ2-1	TGTGCCAGCTCACCGCCTAGCGGGAGGGCCGACAATGAGCAGTTCTTC	CASSPPSGRADNEQFF
NA	TRBV27	NA	TRBJ2-7	TGTGCCAGCAGTCCCGGGCTAGCCGTCCACGAGCAGTACTTC	CASSPGLAVHEQYF
once	TRBV18	TRBD1	TRBJ2-5	TGTGCCAGCTCACCGTACACAGGGGAAGAGACCCAGTACTTC	CASSPYTGEETQYF
NA	TRBV19	TRBD2	TRBJ2-1	TGTGCCACAAATCTAGCGGGAGGTTGGAATGAGCAGTTCTTC	CATNLAGGWNEQFF
once	TRBV11-2	NA	TRBJ2-2	TGTGCCAGCAGCTCCTTGAGTCGGTCCGGGGAGCTGTTTTTT	CASSSLSRSGELFF
NA	TRBV20-1	NA	TRBJ2-7	TGCAGTTATCAGGTCCTCTACGAGCAGTACTTC	CSYQVLYEQYF
NA	TRBV28	NA	TRBJ1-1	TGTGCCAGCAGTTTCCCCGTCACCGGGAGGAGAGGCACTGAAGCTTTCTTT	CASSFPVTGRRGTEAFF
few	TRBV19	TRBD1	TRBJ1-1	TGTGCCACCGAACAGGGGCACACTGAAGCTTTCTTT	CATEQGHTEAFF
NA	TRBV6-1	NA	TRBJ1-5	TGTGCCAGCACCTTGCCAGGGAATCAGCCCCAGCATTTT	CASTLPGNQPQHF
NA	TRBV5-6	TRBD2	TRBJ2-3	TGTGCCAGCAGCCTCGGGACTAGCGGTAGCACAGATACGCAGTATTTT	CASSLGTSGSTDTQYF
once	TRBV11-3	NA	TRBJ2-4	TGTGCCAGCAGCCTCCGGGCAGGGGAAGGCAAAAACATTCAGTACTTC	CASSLRAGEGKNIQYF
NA	TRBV7-2	NA	TRBJ2-1	TGTGCCAGCAGCTTAAGTATAGACTACCGGGGTTACAATGAGCAGTTCTTC	CASSLSIDYRGYNEQFF
NA	TRBV25-1	TRBD2	TRBJ2-7	TGTGCCAGCAGTGGACCTATAGCGGGCTTAGCCTACGAGCAGTACTTC	CASSGPIAGLAYEQYF
NA	TRBV27	TRBD1	TRBJ1-2	TGTGCCAGCAGTTTAGGGCAGGGGGATGGCTACACCTTC	CASSLGQGDGYTF
NA	TRBV6-1	TRBD2	TRBJ2-7	TGTGCCAGCAGACGACTAGCGGGAAGAGAGGAGCAGTACTTC	CASRRLAGREEQYF
NA	TRBV5-4	TRBD1	TRBJ1-5	TGTGCCAGCAGCCCAGGACAGGGAACCCAGCCCCAGCATTTT	CASSPGQGTQPQHF
NA	TRBV9	TRBD2	TRBJ2-7	TGTGCCAGCAGCATATCCGAGGGAGCGGGAACCTACGAGCAGTACTTC	CASSISEGAGTYEQYF
NA	TRBV5-6	NA	TRBJ2-5	TGTGCCAGCAGCTTGGCGGGGAGGCAAGAGACCCAGTACTTC	CASSLAGRQETQYF
NA	TRBV13	TRBD2	TRBJ2-5	TGTGCCAGCAGCTTATGGGGGGCTAGCGGGAGTCAAGAGACCCAGTACTTC	CASSLWGASGSQETQYF
NA	TRBV10-3	TRBD1	TRBJ1-1	TGTGCCATCAGTGTTCATCAGGGGGTAGTGAACACTGAAGCTTTCTTT	CAISVHQGVVNTEAFF
NA	TRBV30	NA	TRBJ1-5	TGTGCCTGGAAGTCGTCGGGGGACTCCAAGCCCCAGCATTTT	CAWKSSGDSKPQHF
NA	TRBV4-2	NA	TRBJ2-7	TGTGCCAGCAGCCAAGAATTACAGGGCTCCTACGAGCAGTACTTC	CASSQELQGSYEQYF
NA	TRBV2	TRBD1	TRBJ1-5	TGTGCCAGCAGTGGACAGGGGGTAAATTGGGATCAGCCCCAGCATTTT	CASSGQGVNWDQPQHF
NA	TRBV7-6	TRBD2	TRBJ2-7	TGTGCCAGCAGCTTTGGGAGCGGGGAGAGCTCCTACGAGCAGTACTTC	CASSFGSGESSYEQYF
NA	TRBV5-1	TRBD2	TRBJ2-1	TGCGCCAGCAGCTACGCCGGGACTAGCGGGATCCAGCAGTTCTTC	CASSYAGTSGIQQFF
few	TRBV18	TRBD1	TRBJ1-1	TGTGCCAGCTCACCTGGACAGGGAGAGGAAGGTGAAGCTTTCTTT	CASSPGQGEEGEAFF
NA	TRBV5-1	TRBD2	TRBJ2-7	TGCGCCAGCAGGACCGGGACTAGCGGGAGGAGGGTCGGGGACGAGCAGTACTTC	CASRTGTSGRRVGDEQYF
NA	TRBV18	TRBD2	TRBJ2-1	TGTGCCAGCTCACCTTCTAGCGGAGCCTCCTACAATGAGCAGTTCTTC	CASSPSSGASYNEQFF
NA	TRBV28	NA	TRBJ2-7	TGTGCCAGCAGTTTACGCGGGGTCCACGAGCAGTACTTC	CASSLRGVHEQYF
NA	TRBV11-2	NA	TRBJ2-1	TGTGCCAGCAGCGCGCCGGGACTCCCGTACAATGAGCAGTTCTTC	CASSAPGLPYNEQFF
NA	TRBV15	TRBD2	TRBJ2-7	TGTGCCACCAGCAGAGGTTTGACTAGCGGGGAAGGGGAGCAGTACTTC	CATSRGLTSGEGEQYF
NA	TRBV12-5	NA	TRBJ2-7	TGTGCTAGTGGAAAGGGGGAGGGCGAGCAGTACTTC	CASGKGEGEQYF
once	TRBV5-4	NA	TRBJ2-3	TGTGCCAGCAGCCGTCTACTGGCAGATACGCAGTATTTT	CASSRLLADTQYF
NA	TRBV7-6	TRBD1	TRBJ2-5	TGTGCCAGCAGCCGACAGGGAGAGACCCAGTACTTC	CASSRQGETQYF
NA	TRBV25-1	TRBD2	TRBJ2-7	TGTGCCAGCAGTGGGGGGGGAGTCCCTTCAGGGCAGTACTTC	CASSGGGVPSGQYF